Shown below are 18 T cell receptor beta chains from a single sample sequenced in a study of T cells in Graves' hyperthyroidism and ophthalmopathy (dated by TCRdb to between 2018 and 2020). The protocol used for the library was multiplex PCR. Sequencing took place on an Illumina HiSeq 2000. The TCR beta CDR3 regions were amplified from the RNA transcripts. The TCR CDR3 was subjected to a first round of RT-PCR using the HTBI primer set and the Qiagen OneStep RT-PCR kit. TCRdb trimmed public reads at Q25 via fastp, called clones via MiXCR and kept in-frame beta chains. For every CDR3 protein sequence, its rows merge into one entry that carries the most common genes and DNA. Within this sample are 500,000 to 800,000 distinct CDR3 sequences, with roughly 46% of them counted one time only. About 7% of the sample rests with the top ten. Sequences were obtained from peripheral blood or thyroid tissue (not recorded which). The origin of the receptors is an adult man with Graves' disease, either hyperthyroidism or ophthalmopathy (not recorded which).

The chain employs TRBV2 and TRBJ1-1, with 8 bases that match TRBD1. The CDR3 totals 13 residues. Trimming removed 7 bases from V and 5 bases from J; junction bases left unmatched: 6. CDR1 and CDR2 from the germline V gene are SNHLY and FYNNEI. CDR3 DNA sequence: TGTGCCAGCAAGGACAGGGCGAGAACTGAAGCTTTCTTT. It is translated as CASKDRARTEAFF.

The CDR3: CASSIGTTEAFF. The CDR3 bases are TGTGCCAGTAGTATAGGCACCACTGAAGCTTTCTTT. The chain links TRBV19 to TRBJ1-1; D remains ambiguous. V lost 1 base to trimming and J lost 4 bases, with 4 bases between them. Germline V gene data show CDR1 as LNHDA and CDR2 as SQIVND (reference sequence). The CDR3 totals 12 residues.

J is TRBJ2-5 and V is TRBV2; 12 bases agree with TRBD2. Germline trimming cut 6 bases from V and 3 bases from J; bases unmatched to any gene: 8. CDR3 length equals 16 residues. The germline CDR1 and CDR2 sequences are SNHLY and FYNNEI. The CDR3 sequence: CASSFQRLAGEETQYF. CDR3 sequence (DNA): TGTGCCAGCAGCTTTCAACGACTAGCGGGAGAAGAGACCCAGTACTTC.

The V and J genes are TRBV6-2 or TRBV6-3 and TRBJ2-7; perhaps D is TRBD1 or TRBD2 (5 bases each). The CDR3 totals 17 residues. CDR1 MNHEY and CDR2 SVGEGT come from the germline V gene. V was trimmed by 0 bases and J by 3 bases, leaving 18 bases between them. CDR3 sequence (DNA): TGTGCCAGCAGTTACTCGCCGGGACGGACTCAATACTACGAGCAGTACTTC. This codes for CASSYSPGRTQYYEQYF.

This clonotype was detected a few times. This chain uses TRBV12-5 with TRBJ1-2; D is uncertain. Per the germline V gene, CDR1 is LGHNT and CDR2 is FRNRAP. CDR3 size: 13 residues. The V and J ends lost 6 bases and 2 bases respectively, with 10 bases between them. CDR3 bases: TGTGCTAGTGGCCAGGCCGGGAACTATGGCTACACCTTC. Translation gives CASGQAGNYGYTF.

This clonotype has ten or more counts. J is TRBJ2-7 and V is TRBV24-1; 10 bases fit TRBD2. CDR1 and CDR2 (germline): KGHDR, SFDVKD. The CDR3 contains 17 residues. With 2 bases clipped from V and 0 bases from J, the junction kept 6 bases outside the gene matches. The DNA for the CDR3 is TGTGCCACCAGTGATTCGACCGCTAGCGGGGGCTCCTACGAGCAGTACTTC. Its translation is CATSDSTASGGSYEQYF.

This clonotype was detected only a few times. The V gene is TRBV19, the J gene TRBJ1-2; 9 bases are a match to TRBD1. The length of the CDR3 is 15 residues. Germline CDR1 LNHDA, CDR2 SQIVND (reference sequence). The trim removed 6 bases at V and 7 bases at J, leaving 12 bases unmatched. CDR3 sequence (DNA): TGTGCCAGTAGGCCCCCGGACAGGGGCGCAGGTGGCTACACCTTC. Translation: CASRPPDRGAGGYTF.

The chain employs TRBV2 and TRBJ1-2; 11 nucleotides line up with TRBD1. V dropped 4 bases and J dropped 8; count of bases not matched to a gene: 6. The CDR3 loop spans 14 amino acids. Germline CDR1 SNHLY, CDR2 FYNNEI. Here the CDR3 DNA reads TGTGCCAGCAGTGTGGACAGGGGGCGAAAGGGCTACACCTTC. It translates to CASSVDRGRKGYTF. Full variable domain (remainder filled in from reference TRBV2 and TRBJ1-2): EPEVTQTPSHQVTQMGQEVILRCVPISNHLYFYWYRQILGQKVEFLVSFYNNEISEKSEIFDDQFSVERPDGSNFTLKIRSTKLEDSAMYFCASSVDRGRKGYTFGSGTRLTVV.

This clonotype was picked up many times. This CDR3 reads CAIKESGSPLHF. CDR3 DNA: TGTGCCATCAAAGAATCGGGTTCACCCCTCCACTTT. The chain couples TRBV12-3 or TRBV12-4 to TRBJ1-6; D remains unclear. The CDR3 runs to 12 residues. V dropped 10 bases and J dropped 9 bases, with 13 bases sitting between them.

This clonotype was recorded a few times. This chain connects TRBV5-1 to TRBJ1-2; D possibly corresponds to TRBD1 (6 bases). Germline-derived CDR1 and CDR2 are SGHRS and YFSETQ. This CDR3 spans 16 amino acids. Trimming cost V 4 bases and J 1 base, with 17 bases left between them. CDR3 protein: CASSTDGGGVNYGYTF. CDR3 bases: TGCGCCAGCAGCACTGATGGAGGGGGTGTTAACTATGGCTACACCTTC.

This clonotype was counted once. Germline and junction disagree at one end, which may indicate a read error. This rearrangement joins TRBV10-3 to TRBJ1-1; 10 nucleotides agree with TRBD1. The length of the CDR3 is 14 residues. The germline CDR1 and CDR2 sequences are ENHRY and SYGVKD. DNA of the CDR3: TGTGCCATCAGTCGGACAGGGGGGCATGATGAAGCGTTCTTT. Translation: CAISRTGGHDEAFF.

This clonotype was observed once. A single base separates this from a much larger clone, so it may be a read error. This rearrangement joins TRBV29-1 to TRBJ2-7; 9 nucleotides match TRBD2. With 6 bases clipped from V and 5 bases from J, the junction kept 5 bases outside the gene matches. This CDR3 is built from 12 residues. The germline gives CDR1 SQVTM, CDR2 ANQGSEA. The CDR3 coding sequence is TGCAGCGTAAGCGGGAGGTCTCACGAGCAGTACTTC. Encoded protein: CSVSGRSHEQYF.

The chain uses TRBV20-1 and TRBJ1-1, with TRBD1 as a possible D gene (6 bases). V was cut by 6 bases and J by 6 bases, with 17 bases left in between. The CDR3 is 13 amino acids. Per germline, CDR1 DFQATT and CDR2 SNEGSKA (reference sequence). The CDR3 region is CSARQDRTAEAFF. The CDR3, as DNA: TGCAGTGCCAGACAAGATCGGACAGCTGAAGCTTTCTTT.

There are a few counts of this clonotype. DNA of the CDR3: TGTGCCAGTAGTCCCCGGACAGGGCTAGTGAGCACTGAAGCTTTCTTT. Protein: CASSPRTGLVSTEAFF. The chain recombines TRBV19 with TRBJ1-1, with 8 bases that match TRBD1. Per the germline V gene, CDR1 is LNHDA and CDR2 is SQIVND (reference sequence). Losses at the gene ends were 5 bases for V and 4 bases for J; bases not matched to a gene: 12. The CDR3 covers 16 residues.

J is TRBJ1-6 and V is TRBV7-8; D is unclear. CDR1 SGHVS and CDR2 FQNEAQ come from the germline V gene. The CDR3 has 14 amino acids. V gave up 6 bases and J gave up 8 bases, with 14 bases separating them. CDR3 bases: TGTGCCAGCAGTCGTGCCAGTGGGGATTCACCCCTCCACTTT. Its protein product is CASSRASGDSPLHF. The full variable domain, with the rest looked up from reference TRBV7-8 and TRBJ1-6, is GAGVSQSPRYKVAKRGQDVALRCDPISGHVSLFWYQQALGQGPEFLTYFQNEAQLDKSGLPSDRFFAERPEGSVSTLKIQRTQQEDSAVYLCASSRASGDSPLHFGNGTRLTVT.

The V call is TRBV7-9, the J call TRBJ2-2; tentatively, D is TRBD2 (6 bases). The V end was cut by 6 bases, the J end by 1 base, with 12 bases between. From germline, CDR1 is SEHNR and CDR2 FQNEAQ (reference sequence). CDR3 length: 15 residues. The CDR3 nucleotides read TGTGCCAGCAGACGCTCGGGGGTGAACACCGGGGAGCTGTTTTTT. Translating it yields CASRRSGVNTGELFF. Full variable domain (remainder filled in from reference TRBV7-9 and TRBJ2-2): DTGVSQNPRHKITKRGQNVTFRCDPISEHNRLYWYRQTLGQGPEFLTYFQNEAQLEKSRLLSDRFSAERPKGSFSTLEIQRTEQGDSAMYLCASRRSGVNTGELFFGEGSRLTVL.

The rearrangement joins TRBV2 to TRBJ1-1; a possible D gene is TRBD1 (6 bases). The CDR3 consists of 16 residues. V lost 4 bases, J lost 0 bases, and 15 bases lay in between. Germline CDR1 is SNHLY and CDR2 is FYNNEI. In nucleotides, the CDR3 is TGTGCCAGCAGTGCTGAGGGGGACATTATGAACACTGAAGCTTTCTTT. As protein: CASSAEGDIMNTEAFF.

This chain joins TRBV7-9 and TRBJ2-7; 9 bases agree with TRBD1. CDR1 and CDR2 from the germline V gene are SEHNR and FQNEAQ (reference sequence). The CDR3 runs 15 residues. The ends lost 3 bases at V and 3 bases at J; junction bases unmatched: 6. The CDR3 DNA follows: TGTGCCAGCAGCTTCCGGGACAGGGATCTCTACGAGCAGTACTTC. Protein: CASSFRDRDLYEQYF.